A single sample is the source of the 32 T cell receptor beta chains below, sequenced in a study of regulatory T cells in long-lasting Graves disease. Time point reported: newly diagnosed GD, antithyroid drugs for less than 3 months. After RNA was extracted from PBMCs, the TCR library was made from it. In building TCR beta libraries, iRepertoire HTBI primers were used together with Arm-PCR of CDR3 regions. TCRdb fed the multiplex PCR reads into MiXCR, producing one record per CDR3 protein. The data show around 420,000 distinct CDR3 sequences, 15% to 18% seen once. Here the sequenced sample was peripheral blood mononuclear cells (PBMCs), taken at new diagnosis, from a patient treated with antithyroid drugs. These receptors all stem from a female donor with Graves disease.

There are many counts of this clonotype. The chain recombines TRBV4-1 with TRBJ1-5; D uncertain. Per germline, CDR1 MGHRA and CDR2 YSYEKL. The CDR3 consists of 15 residues. V dropped 4 bases and J dropped 5 bases, with 15 bases sitting between them. Here the CDR3 reads CASSPRAAEDQPQHF. The CDR3 bases are TGCGCCAGCAGCCCCCGAGCGGCAGAGGATCAGCCCCAGCATTTT.

In this sample, this clonotype turned up many times. This chain links TRBV12-3 or TRBV12-4 with TRBJ2-7; TRBD1 or TRBD2 may be the D gene (6 bases each). V was cut by 1 base and J by 2 bases, with 30 bases left in between. The CDR3 contains 21 residues. CDR3 loop: CASSLGSGGLSGRNEAYEQYF. CDR3 DNA sequence: TGTGCCAGCAGTTTAGGCTCCGGGGGCTTGTCGGGGAGGAACGAGGCCTACGAGCAGTACTTC.

In its sample, this clonotype was seen many times. The V call is TRBV7-9, the J call TRBJ2-1, with 15 bases identical to TRBD2. The CDR3 contains 18 residues. The germline gives CDR1 SEHNR, CDR2 FQNEAQ (reference sequence). The ends lost 3 bases at V and 8 bases at J; junction bases unmatched: 11. CDR3 in DNA: TGTGCCAGCAGCTTCCCTAGGCGGACTAGCGGGGGGGCCGATGAGCAGTTCTTC. This sequence encodes CASSFPRRTSGGADEQFF.

This rearrangement joins TRBV4-1 to TRBJ1-5; D might be TRBD1 (5 bases). V gave up 2 bases and J gave up 5 bases, with 16 bases separating them. CDR3 length: 16 amino acids. CDR1 is MGHRA and CDR2 is YSYEKL in the germline V gene. The CDR3 sequence: CASSQSGQGGYQPQHF. The CDR3 region has the DNA TGCGCCAGCAGCCAATCTGGGCAGGGAGGGTATCAGCCCCAGCATTTT.

The chain recombines TRBV10-3 with TRBJ1-5; 8 bases map to TRBD1. V was clipped by 2 bases and J by 7 bases; unmatched bases: 7. CDR1 ENHRY and CDR2 SYGVKD come from the germline V gene. The CDR3 length is 15 residues. The CDR3 nucleotides are TGTGCCATCAGTGAGCCGGACAGGACAGGGCAGCCCCAGCATTTT. Translated: CAISEPDRTGQPQHF.

Worth noting for this clonotype: A far larger clone is off by one base, so a read error is likely. The gene calls are TRBV7-2 and TRBJ2-1; 7 nucleotides align to TRBD2. The CDR3 length is 15 residues. Unmatched junction bases numbered 9, after V lost 6 bases and J lost 4 bases. Germline V gene data show CDR1 as SGHTA and CDR2 as FQGNSA. This CDR3 is CASRQAGRLYNEQFF. The CDR3 region has the DNA TGTGCCAGCAGGCAAGCGGGACGGCTGTACAATGAGCAGTTCTTC.

Concerning this clonotype: A far larger clone is one base from this, pointing to a likely read error. The chain is built from TRBV13 and TRBJ2-1; 7 bases agree with TRBD1. The CDR3 length is 15 residues. Losses at the gene ends were 5 bases for V and 10 bases for J; bases not matched to a gene: 14. Germline loops: CDR1 PRHDT, CDR2 FYEKMQ (reference sequence). The CDR3 loop reads CASSPYRGIAYEQFF. In nucleotides, the CDR3 is TGTGCCAGCAGCCCATACAGGGGAATTGCGTACGAGCAGTTCTTC.

This clonotype was detected ten times or more. The rearrangement joins TRBV10-3 to TRBJ2-5, with TRBD1 matching over 7 bases. J lost 5 bases, V lost 4 bases, and 7 bases had no gene match. Germline V gene lookup returns CDR1 ENHRY and CDR2 SYGVKD. The CDR3 length is 14 residues. Here the CDR3 DNA reads TGTGCCATCAGTGCAGGGACAGTAGGCGAGACCCAGTACTTC. This sequence encodes CAISAGTVGETQYF.

In its sample, this clonotype was seen a few times. The chain uses TRBV5-1 and TRBJ1-2; D not certain. Deletions cut 0 bases from V and 2 bases from J, with 20 bases between. Germline loops: CDR1 SGHRS, CDR2 YFSETQ. The CDR3 totals 18 residues. CDR3 coding DNA: TGCGCCAGCAGCTTGGAGAGGGCAGGAGGATTTGGCAACTATGGCTACACCTTC. Translating it yields CASSLERAGGFGNYGYTF.

This clonotype has at least ten counts. The rearrangement uses TRBV7-2 and TRBJ2-1, with TRBD2 matching over 13 bases. V dropped 5 bases and J dropped 9; count of bases not matched to a gene: 10. Looked up from germline, CDR1 is SGHTA and CDR2 is FQGNSA. The CDR3 totals 16 residues. The CDR3 is CASSKETSGGLSEQFF. Written as DNA, the CDR3 is TGTGCCAGCAGCAAAGAGACTAGCGGGGGGCTTAGTGAGCAGTTCTTC.

Many counts were recorded for this clonotype. The J gene is TRBJ1-2, the V gene TRBV30, with D possibly matching TRBD1 (5 bases). Germline V CDR1 and CDR2: GTSNPN, SVGIG (reference sequence). The CDR3 is 11 residues long. Trimming removed 3 bases from V and 5 bases from J, with 7 bases in between. The CDR3 nucleotides are TGTGCCTGGAGATGGGGGTATGGCTACACCTTC. This gives the protein CAWRWGYGYTF.

This clonotype has a count of ten or more. The chain joins TRBV2 to TRBJ2-7; D is perhaps TRBD1 or TRBD2 (5 bases each). Trimming took 3 bases from V and 7 from J, leaving 13 bases between them. Germline V gene data show CDR1 as SNHLY and CDR2 as FYNNEI. CDR3 size: 13 residues. The CDR3 here is CASSEMGTWEQYF. The CDR3 nucleotides are TGTGCCAGCAGTGAGATGGGGACGTGGGAGCAGTACTTC.

This clonotype showed up many times. The rearrangement joins TRBV12-3 or TRBV12-4 to TRBJ2-2; 10 bases are shared with TRBD2. The CDR3 extends over 15 amino acids. Trimming removed 3 bases from V and 7 bases from J; junction bases left unmatched: 5. The CDR3 region has the DNA TGTGCCAGCAGTTTGCTAGCGGGAGTTGGCGGGGAGCTGTTTTTT. Translation gives CASSLLAGVGGELFF.

This clonotype was found many times. The rearrangement uses TRBV12-3 or TRBV12-4 and TRBJ2-1, with TRBD2 identical over 10 bases. V lost 7 bases, J lost 8 bases, and 8 bases stayed unmatched. This CDR3 has 14 amino acids. DNA of the CDR3: TGTGCCAGCATGAGCGGGGGGGCCAGGGATGAGCAGTTCTTC. Protein product: CASMSGGARDEQFF.

This clonotype was counted at least ten times. The gene calls are TRBV12-3 or TRBV12-4 and TRBJ2-5, with a tentative D call TRBD2 (5 bases). The CDR3 has 14 amino acids. The V gene lost 2 bases and the J gene lost 5 bases, with 12 bases spanning the gap. CDR3 sequence reads: CASSLYGPGETQYF. The CDR3 nucleotides read TGTGCCAGCAGTTTATACGGGCCGGGGGAGACCCAGTACTTC.

This clonotype was picked up a small number of times. This chain links TRBV5-1 with TRBJ2-5; TRBD1 matches at 8 bases. The CDR3 contains 16 residues. Germline V gives CDR1 SGHRS, CDR2 YFSETQ. Trimming cost V 2 bases and J 5 bases; bases outside gene matches: 11. CDR3 coding DNA: TGCGCCAGCAGCTTCTACGGACAGGGTTTGGGGGAGACCCAGTACTTC. This encodes CASSFYGQGLGETQYF.

This clonotype was seen repeatedly, ten times or more. The chain is built from TRBV4-1 and TRBJ2-7, with D possibly matching TRBD2 (5 bases). The CDR3 runs 14 residues. Trimming took 4 bases from V and 4 from J, leaving 14 bases between them. Germline V gene lookup returns CDR1 MGHRA and CDR2 YSYEKL. The CDR3 DNA follows: TGCGCCAGCAGCCCACGGGGAAGACCTTACGAGCAGTACTTC. As protein: CASSPRGRPYEQYF.

This clonotype was seen many times. This sequence joins TRBV7-2 and TRBJ2-7; 10 bases match TRBD2. The germline CDR1 and CDR2 sequences are SGHTA and FQGNSA. V was pared by 5 bases and J by 3 bases, with 7 bases of the junction left unmatched. The CDR3 length is 15 residues. CDR3 bases: TGTGCCAGCAGCCCTAGCGGGAGCTCCTACTACGAGCAGTACTTC. Amino acid sequence: CASSPSGSSYYEQYF.

The chain recombines TRBV19 with TRBJ1-5, with a weak D call TRBD1 (6 bases). The CDR3 spans 14 residues. Per the germline V gene, CDR1 is LNHDA and CDR2 is SQIVND (reference sequence). V lost 5 bases, J lost 2 bases, and 10 bases lay in between. DNA for the CDR3: TGTGCCAGTAGTGCCACAGGGCGCAATCAGCCCCAGCATTTT. Its protein product is CASSATGRNQPQHF.

This clonotype has a count of ten or more. The V call is TRBV7-2, the J call TRBJ1-5; no reliable D call. The CDR3 covers 13 residues. CDR1 SGHTA and CDR2 FQGNSA come from the germline V gene. The V gene lost 1 base and the J gene lost 5 bases, with 6 bases spanning the gap. The CDR3 region has the DNA TGTGCCAGCAGCTTAGATAGGGATCAGCCCCAGCATTTT. It is translated as CASSLDRDQPQHF.

Many counts were recorded for this clonotype. The V call is TRBV4-1, the J call TRBJ1-5; 7 nucleotides line up with TRBD1. The CDR3 covers 15 residues. Looked up from germline, CDR1 is MGHRA and CDR2 is YSYEKL. V was pared by 0 bases and J by 6 bases, with 5 bases of the junction left unmatched. The CDR3 loop is CASSQDRGGGQPQHF. DNA of the CDR3: TGCGCCAGCAGCCAAGATCGAGGGGGCGGTCAGCCCCAGCATTTT.

Ten or more counts support this clonotype. CDR3 bases: TGTGCCAGCAGCCTACCCAATGATAAAGAGACCCAGTACTTC. Its translation is CASSLPNDKETQYF. The chain links TRBV7-2 to TRBJ2-5; D is uncertain. V was clipped by 5 bases and J by 3 bases, with 13 bases between them. The CDR3 is 14 amino acids. The germline V gene encodes CDR1 SGHTA and CDR2 FQGNSA.

The table lists this clonotype with many counts. The chain has TRBV6-2 or TRBV6-3 and TRBJ1-1; D remains unclear. Germline CDR1 reads MNHEY; CDR2 reads SVGEGT. The CDR3 covers 13 residues. Trimming stripped 5 bases from V and 5 bases from J, with 12 bases between. The CDR3 reads CASSVVPETEAFF. In DNA, the CDR3 is TGTGCCAGCAGTGTCGTTCCTGAGACTGAAGCTTTCTTT.

J is TRBJ1-2 and V is TRBV2; 8 nucleotides line up with TRBD1. The germline CDR1 and CDR2 sequences are SNHLY and FYNNEI. The V gene end was trimmed by 7 bases and the J gene end by 4 bases; junction bases not matched to a gene: 11. The length of the CDR3 is 15 residues. CDR3 region: CASKEWDRTGYGYTF. The CDR3 nucleotides are TGTGCCAGCAAAGAGTGGGACAGGACGGGCTATGGCTACACCTTC.

This clonotype was counted between two and nine times. V is TRBV20-1 and J is TRBJ2-7, with TRBD2 matching 9 bases. Per germline, CDR1 DFQATT and CDR2 SNEGSKA (reference sequence). This CDR3 has 16 amino acids. V gave up 0 bases and J gave up 4 bases; unmatched junction bases: 10. In nucleotides, the CDR3 is TGCAGTGCTAGAGATAGCGGCGGGAGGGGAGGTTACGAGCAGTACTTC. Translated, it gives CSARDSGGRGGYEQYF.

This rearrangement joins TRBV7-4 to TRBJ1-1, with a weak D call TRBD1 (6 bases). V gave up 5 bases and J gave up 8 bases, with 24 bases separating them. Germline values: CDR1 SGHVT, CDR2 SQSDAQ. The CDR3 extends over 16 amino acids. This chain's CDR3 is CASSHRDRGGRMEAFF. As DNA, the CDR3 is TGTGCCAGCAGCCATAGGGATAGAGGGGGACGTATGGAAGCTTTCTTT.

The chain joins TRBV12-3 or TRBV12-4 to TRBJ2-2; D gene unclear. Trimming took off 5 bases at V and 2 bases at J, with 6 bases between the two ends. The CDR3 is 13 residues long. The chain's CDR3 is CASSPINTGELFF. The CDR3 bases are TGTGCCAGCAGTCCGATAAACACCGGGGAGCTGTTTTTT.

Ten or more counts support this clonotype. The chain carries TRBV12-3 or TRBV12-4 and TRBJ1-5; 12 bases agree with TRBD1. The length of the CDR3 is 16 residues. V trimming: 6 bases; J trimming: 6 bases; junction bases outside the gene matches: 9. The CDR3 coding sequence is TGTGCCAGCAGCCCCCGGGACAGGGGGCTGGGTCAGCCCCAGCATTTT. As protein: CASSPRDRGLGQPQHF.

The chain combines TRBV20-1 with TRBJ1-2; D is perhaps TRBD1 (5 bases). The CDR3 extends over 13 amino acids. The V gene's germline CDR1 is DFQATT and CDR2 SNEGSKA (reference sequence). Trimming cost V 4 bases and J 2 bases, with 11 bases left between them. CDR3 DNA sequence: TGCAGTGCTACAGGACATTCGAACTATGGCTACACCTTC. This sequence encodes CSATGHSNYGYTF.

To note about this clonotype: One end of the junction varies from germline; a read error may be responsible. The J gene is TRBJ2-5, the V gene TRBV27, with D unresolved. Germline V CDR1 and CDR2: MNHEY, SMNVEV (reference sequence). This CDR3 spans 13 amino acids. The CDR3 here is CASRLSHEETQYF. CDR3 nucleotides: TGTGCCAGCAGATTATCGCACGAAGAGACCCAGTACTTC.

This clonotype was seen at least ten times. J is TRBJ1-3 and V is TRBV28; no definite D call. The CDR3 spans 15 residues. V lost 5 bases to trimming and J lost 8 bases, with 19 bases between them. The germline CDR1 and CDR2 sequences are MDHEN and SYDVKM. CDR3 sequence reads: CASSPHRRMFDTIYF. For the CDR3, the DNA is TGTGCCAGCAGTCCCCATCGCCGGATGTTCGACACCATATATTTT.

Notes on this clonotype: A far bigger clonotype differs at one base, so this is likely a read error. This chain uses TRBV7-9 with TRBJ2-7; 8 bases map to TRBD2. The CDR3 is made up of 15 amino acids. CDR1 is SEHNR, CDR2 FQNEAQ, per germline (reference sequence). The CDR3 here is CACSPPGLASYEQYF. CDR3 in DNA: TGTGCCTGCAGCCCCCCCGGACTAGCCTCCTACGAGCAGTACTTC.